The clone carrying this TCR beta chain has only a few counts. Its antigen is currently unknown. CDR3 length: 15 amino acids. CDR1 is MNHEY and CDR2 is SVGAGI in the germline V gene. After removal of 6 bases from V and 4 bases from J, the junction contained 6 bases not matched to a gene. These data are taken from a study of blood T cells in healthy people across ages. Study-level information: T cells yielded about one barcoded beta molecule per two cells through template switching. Study outcomes and limitations: Estimates based on one million T cells were treated as lower bounds. Donor CMV status, an unknown factor, possibly confounded changes in expanded clonotypes.

Together with a sample-barcoded 5' primer, a J-beta primer mix was included in a second PCR lasting about 6 to 11 cycles. TCRdb reprocessed the 5' RACE reads via MiXCR and lists one record per CDR3 protein. The sample lists about 1,500,000 distinct CDR3 sequences, approximately 30% occurring once. Those donating, healthy Caucasian individuals from Russia, were aged about 6 to 95. The rearrangement links TRBV6-5 to TRBJ2-1; 10 nucleotides align to TRBD2. The sequenced sample consisted of blood. This receptor was taken from a woman under 40 in good health. The CDR3 nucleotides are TGTGCCAGCAGCGCAGCGGGGGGGCCATACAATGAGCAGTTCTTC. Its translation is CASSAAGGPYNEQFF.